The following is a T cell receptor (beta chain) sequence with its context. The CDR3 covers 13 residues. The V gene's germline CDR1 is MNHEY and CDR2 SVGAGI. V lost 10 bases and J lost 3, with 15 bases in between. The sample comes from a study of cytomegalovirus exposure and HLA in healthy donors. The PCR was carried out with 60 Vbeta primers and 13 Jbeta primers. The protocol was immunoSEQ multiplex PCR, while the TCRdb copy is restricted to in-frame clones and leaves out a portion. The data contain 100,000 to 150,000 clones, around 76% of them singletons. Sequences were obtained from PBMCs. This receptor was taken from a man aged 55 to 69 in good health and CMV-seropositive. V usage is TRBV6-5 and J usage is TRBJ1-1, with D possibly matching TRBD1 (5 bases). CDR3 loop: CAIALQEYTEAFF. CDR3 coding DNA: TGTGCCATCGCCTTACAGGAGTACACTGAAGCTTTCTTT.